This is a list of T cell receptor beta chains from one sample in a study of PD-L1 blockade in urothelial cancer. Measured with immunoSEQ multiplex PCR; TCRdb has only the in-frame clones, and not every one. Of tens of thousands of clones in the sample, about 84% were seen once. The material sequenced was PBMCs, taken around atezolizumab (anti-PD-L1) treatment. The receptors derive from a man aged 55 to 70 with urothelial cancer. Both conserved end residues are part of each CDR3. Fields, in order: D gene, clone size, CDR3 length, V gene, J gene, CDR3 protein, CDR3 DNA. A D gene is named only where the DNA matches it firmly. Size tells how often a clone was seen (once, few, many) or the class of an expanded clone, and some rows leave it out.

d_gene: TRBD1
abundance: few
len: 17
v_gene: TRBV28
j_gene: TRBJ1-5
CDR3aa: CASSTTGTGYSNQPQHF
CDR3nt: TGTGCCAGCAGTACCACCGGGACAGGCTATAGCAATCAGCCCCAGCATTTT

d_gene: TRBD1
abundance: .
len: 16
v_gene: TRBV7-2
j_gene: TRBJ1-4
CDR3aa: CASSLRTGGGNEKLFF
CDR3nt: TGTGCCAGCAGCTTGCGGACAGGGGGCGGTAATGAAAAACTGTTTTTT

d_gene: .
abundance: .
len: 15
v_gene: TRBV6-6
j_gene: TRBJ2-2
CDR3aa: CASTPFKGGAGELFF
CDR3nt: TGTGCCAGCACCCCGTTTAAGGGGGGGGCCGGGGAGCTGTTTTTT

d_gene: TRBD1
abundance: .
len: 15
v_gene: TRBV4-1
j_gene: TRBJ2-7
CDR3aa: CASSQEGGTGYEQYF
CDR3nt: TGCGCCAGCAGCCAAGAAGGGGGGACAGGATACGAGCAGTACTTC

d_gene: TRBD1
abundance: .
len: 14
v_gene: TRBV19
j_gene: TRBJ1-5
CDR3aa: CASSPDRATQPQHF
CDR3nt: TGTGCCAGTAGTCCCGACAGGGCGACTCAGCCCCAGCATTTT

d_gene: TRBD1
abundance: few
len: 14
v_gene: TRBV6-5
j_gene: TRBJ1-2
CDR3aa: CASSRTGLDYGYTF
CDR3nt: TGTGCCAGCAGTCGGACAGGGTTGGACTATGGCTACACCTTC

d_gene: TRBD1
abundance: .
len: 16
v_gene: TRBV5-1
j_gene: TRBJ2-7
CDR3aa: CASSFLSGTDSYEQYF
CDR3nt: TGCGCCAGCAGCTTCCTCTCCGGGACAGATTCCTACGAGCAGTACTTC

d_gene: TRBD1
abundance: .
len: 13
v_gene: TRBV5-1
j_gene: TRBJ1-1
CDR3aa: CASSSPGTGEAFF
CDR3nt: TGCGCCAGCAGCTCTCCCGGGACAGGTGAAGCTTTCTTT

d_gene: TRBD1
abundance: .
len: 14
v_gene: TRBV4-1
j_gene: TRBJ1-2
CDR3aa: CASSQNRGTDGYTF
CDR3nt: TGCGCCAGCAGCCAAAACAGGGGAACGGATGGCTACACCTTC

d_gene: TRBD2
abundance: once
len: 14
v_gene: TRBV30
j_gene: TRBJ2-1
CDR3aa: CAWTSGGVNNEQFF
CDR3nt: TGTGCCTGGACTAGCGGGGGGGTGAACAATGAGCAGTTCTTC

d_gene: TRBD2
abundance: .
len: 19
v_gene: TRBV7-8
j_gene: TRBJ2-2
CDR3aa: CASSLVASGGAANTGELFF
CDR3nt: TGTGCCAGCAGCTTAGTTGCTAGCGGGGGGGCCGCGAACACCGGGGAGCTGTTTTTT

d_gene: .
abundance: .
len: 19
v_gene: TRBV7-8
j_gene: TRBJ2-6
CDR3aa: CASSLGGPGFRSGANVLTF
CDR3nt: TGTGCCAGCAGCTTAGGAGGTCCAGGGTTTAGGTCTGGGGCCAACGTCCTGACTTTC

d_gene: TRBD1
abundance: many
len: 14
v_gene: TRBV9
j_gene: TRBJ1-4
CDR3aa: CASSVGTGNEKLFF
CDR3nt: TGTGCCAGCAGCGTAGGGACAGGGAATGAAAAACTGTTTTTT

d_gene: .
abundance: .
len: 17
v_gene: TRBV4-3
j_gene: TRBJ1-1
CDR3aa: CASSQVPGGRGSTEAFF
CDR3nt: TGCGCCAGCAGCCAAGTCCCCGGCGGACGGGGGTCCACTGAAGCTTTCTTT

d_gene: .
abundance: once
len: 14
v_gene: TRBV30
j_gene: TRBJ1-6
CDR3aa: CAWTPGQGLSPLHF
CDR3nt: TGTGCCTGGACCCCGGGGCAGGGGCTGTCACCCCTCCACTTT

d_gene: TRBD1
abundance: .
len: 14
v_gene: TRBV2
j_gene: TRBJ1-2
CDR3aa: CASSDQGAHYGYTF
CDR3nt: TGTGCCAGCAGTGACCAGGGGGCGCACTATGGCTACACCTTC

d_gene: TRBD1
abundance: .
len: 16
v_gene: TRBV5-1
j_gene: TRBJ1-2
CDR3aa: CASSNNRDSSNYGYTF
CDR3nt: TGCGCCAGCAGTAACAACCGGGACAGCTCTAACTATGGCTACACCTTC

d_gene: .
abundance: .
len: 15
v_gene: TRBV7-2
j_gene: TRBJ2-2
CDR3aa: CASSLWRGDTGELFF
CDR3nt: TGTGCCAGCAGCTTATGGCGGGGAGACACCGGGGAGCTGTTTTTT

d_gene: TRBD1
abundance: .
len: 16
v_gene: TRBV5-1
j_gene: TRBJ2-3
CDR3aa: CASSFGQAGRTDTQYF
CDR3nt: TGCGCCAGCAGTTTCGGACAGGCTGGCCGCACAGATACGCAGTATTTT

d_gene: TRBD2
abundance: .
len: 14
v_gene: TRBV4-2
j_gene: TRBJ2-7
CDR3aa: CASSQGGGNYEQYF
CDR3nt: TGTGCCAGCAGCCAAGGGGGGGGAAACTACGAGCAGTACTTC

d_gene: TRBD1
abundance: .
len: 13
v_gene: TRBV30
j_gene: TRBJ1-3
CDR3aa: CAWSSDRVNTIYF
CDR3nt: TGTGCCTGGAGTTCCGACAGGGTGAACACCATATATTTT

d_gene: TRBD2
abundance: .
len: 16
v_gene: TRBV4-2
j_gene: TRBJ2-3
CDR3aa: CASSQGGVAGADTQYF
CDR3nt: TGTGCCAGCAGCCAAGGAGGGGTGGCGGGAGCAGATACGCAGTATTTT

d_gene: .
abundance: .
len: 14
v_gene: TRBV7-2
j_gene: TRBJ2-7
CDR3aa: CASSPAPGAYEQYF
CDR3nt: TGTGCCAGCAGCCCCGCGCCGGGGGCCTACGAGCAGTACTTC

d_gene: .
abundance: .
len: 14
v_gene: TRBV7-2
j_gene: TRBJ1-1
CDR3aa: CASSLRGGSTEAFF
CDR3nt: TGTGCCAGCAGCTTAAGGGGGGGAAGCACTGAAGCTTTCTTT

d_gene: .
abundance: .
len: 16
v_gene: TRBV27
j_gene: TRBJ2-7
CDR3aa: CASSLWGAGTDYEQYF
CDR3nt: TGTGCCAGCAGTTTATGGGGGGCCGGGACAGACTACGAGCAGTACTTC

d_gene: TRBD1
abundance: .
len: 16
v_gene: TRBV12-5
j_gene: TRBJ1-4
CDR3aa: CASGLTRDSSNEKLFF
CDR3nt: TGTGCTAGTGGTCTAACACGGGACAGTTCTAATGAAAAACTGTTTTTT

d_gene: .
abundance: .
len: 14
v_gene: TRBV9
j_gene: TRBJ2-7
CDR3aa: CASSVVASSYEQYF
CDR3nt: TGTGCCAGCAGCGTAGTAGCGAGTTCCTACGAGCAGTACTTC

d_gene: .
abundance: once
len: 14
v_gene: TRBV7-2
j_gene: TRBJ1-1
CDR3aa: CASTLSLMNTEAFF
CDR3nt: TGTGCCAGCACCCTCTCTCTAATGAACACTGAAGCTTTCTTT

d_gene: .
abundance: .
len: 19
v_gene: TRBV5-6
j_gene: TRBJ1-2
CDR3aa: CASSFDFPSALRGNYGYTF
CDR3nt: TGTGCCAGCAGCTTTGATTTTCCATCGGCGCTCAGAGGGAACTATGGCTACACCTTC

d_gene: .
abundance: .
len: 15
v_gene: TRBV7-6
j_gene: TRBJ2-3
CDR3aa: CASSLLTVWTDTQYF
CDR3nt: TGTGCCAGCAGCTTACTAACCGTTTGGACAGATACGCAGTATTTT

d_gene: .
abundance: .
len: 15
v_gene: TRBV5-1
j_gene: TRBJ2-3
CDR3aa: CASSYVGVGTDTQYF
CDR3nt: TGCGCCAGCAGCTACGTGGGAGTTGGCACAGATACGCAGTATTTT

d_gene: TRBD2
abundance: .
len: 16
v_gene: TRBV5-6
j_gene: TRBJ2-5
CDR3aa: CASSLRSGTRGETQYF
CDR3nt: TGTGCCAGCAGCTTGAGGTCGGGGACTAGAGGAGAGACCCAGTACTTC

d_gene: TRBD1
abundance: .
len: 14
v_gene: TRBV6-1
j_gene: TRBJ1-1
CDR3aa: CASSGRDRSIEAFF
CDR3nt: TGTGCCAGCAGTGGCCGGGACAGATCTATCGAAGCTTTCTTT

d_gene: TRBD2
abundance: .
len: 12
v_gene: TRBV10-2
j_gene: TRBJ2-1
CDR3aa: CASSGGGTEQFF
CDR3nt: TGCGCCAGCAGTGGGGGGGGGACTGAGCAGTTCTTC

d_gene: .
abundance: .
len: 14
v_gene: TRBV18
j_gene: TRBJ1-1
CDR3aa: CASSSKTPRTEAFF
CDR3nt: TGTGCCAGCTCATCAAAGACACCCCGGACTGAAGCTTTCTTT

d_gene: .
abundance: once
len: 12
v_gene: TRBV25-1
j_gene: TRBJ2-7
CDR3aa: CASRAWGREQYF
CDR3nt: TGTGCCAGCAGGGCATGGGGGCGCGAGCAGTACTTC

d_gene: .
abundance: .
len: 15
v_gene: TRBV11-3
j_gene: TRBJ2-3
CDR3aa: CASSLGRTSTDTQYF
CDR3nt: TGTGCCAGCAGCTTAGGCCGGACTAGCACAGATACGCAGTATTTT

d_gene: TRBD2
abundance: .
len: 15
v_gene: TRBV7-7
j_gene: TRBJ2-5
CDR3aa: CASSFTSGSFETQYF
CDR3nt: TGTGCTAGCAGCTTTACTAGCGGCAGTTTCGAGACCCAGTACTTC

d_gene: .
abundance: .
len: 14
v_gene: TRBV2
j_gene: TRBJ2-4
CDR3aa: CASTWRGPKNIQYF
CDR3nt: TGTGCCAGCACTTGGAGGGGACCGAAAAACATTCAGTACTTC

d_gene: .
abundance: .
len: 12
v_gene: TRBV9
j_gene: TRBJ2-1
CDR3aa: CASQAPPGEQFF
CDR3nt: TGTGCCAGCCAAGCCCCGCCGGGAGAGCAGTTCTTC

d_gene: .
abundance: .
len: 13
v_gene: TRBV2
j_gene: TRBJ1-4
CDR3aa: CASTEGLAEKLFF
CDR3nt: TGTGCCAGCACCGAGGGCCTGGCGGAAAAACTGTTTTTT

d_gene: .
abundance: once
len: 11
v_gene: TRBV30
j_gene: TRBJ1-4
CDR3aa: CAWNENEKLFF
CDR3nt: TGTGCCTGGAATGAGAATGAAAAACTGTTTTTT

d_gene: TRBD2
abundance: .
len: 15
v_gene: TRBV7-2
j_gene: TRBJ2-7
CDR3aa: CASSAILAGANEQYF
CDR3nt: TGTGCCAGCAGCGCAATCCTAGCGGGAGCGAACGAGCAGTACTTC

d_gene: TRBD1
abundance: .
len: 16
v_gene: TRBV28
j_gene: TRBJ1-5
CDR3aa: CASRGTGEDPDQPQHF
CDR3nt: TGTGCCAGCAGAGGGACAGGGGAAGATCCCGATCAGCCCCAGCATTTT

d_gene: TRBD1
abundance: .
len: 14
v_gene: TRBV11-3
j_gene: TRBJ1-1
CDR3aa: CASRPGQMNTEAFF
CDR3nt: TGTGCCAGCAGACCGGGACAGATGAACACTGAAGCTTTCTTT

d_gene: TRBD1
abundance: .
len: 15
v_gene: TRBV5-4
j_gene: TRBJ2-7
CDR3aa: CASSRGGTGSYEQYF
CDR3nt: TGTGCCAGCAGCCGAGGAGGGACAGGTTCCTACGAGCAGTACTTC

d_gene: TRBD1
abundance: .
len: 15
v_gene: TRBV6-4
j_gene: TRBJ2-2
CDR3aa: CASSVNQGAAGELFF
CDR3nt: TGTGCCAGCAGCGTGAACCAGGGGGCCGCCGGGGAGCTGTTTTTT

d_gene: .
abundance: .
len: 13
v_gene: TRBV2
j_gene: TRBJ1-6
CDR3aa: CASSVGRNSPLHF
CDR3nt: TGTGCCAGCAGTGTGGGGCGGAATTCACCCCTCCACTTT

d_gene: .
abundance: .
len: 14
v_gene: TRBV11-2
j_gene: TRBJ1-2
CDR3aa: CASSSGLREGGYTF
CDR3nt: TGTGCCAGCAGCTCGGGACTTCGAGAGGGCGGCTACACCTTC

d_gene: .
abundance: few
len: 14
v_gene: TRBV28
j_gene: TRBJ2-3
CDR3aa: CASSFLAGTDTQYF
CDR3nt: TGTGCCAGCAGTTTCTTAGCGGGCACAGATACGCAGTATTTT

d_gene: TRBD1
abundance: .
len: 20
v_gene: TRBV14
j_gene: TRBJ1-6
CDR3aa: CASSQGRFQTGSSYNSPLHF
CDR3nt: TGTGCCAGCAGCCAAGGAAGGTTCCAGACAGGGAGCTCCTATAATTCACCCCTCCACTTT

d_gene: .
abundance: .
len: 11
v_gene: TRBV18
j_gene: TRBJ2-7
CDR3aa: CASSPEFEQYF
CDR3nt: TGTGCCAGCTCACCAGAGTTCGAGCAGTACTTC

d_gene: TRBD1
abundance: many
len: 11
v_gene: TRBV19
j_gene: TRBJ1-4
CDR3aa: CASSSRTGGTF
CDR3nt: TGTGCCAGTAGTTCACGGACAGGGGGCACTTTT

d_gene: TRBD1
abundance: .
len: 16
v_gene: TRBV7-9
j_gene: TRBJ2-5
CDR3aa: CASSLAGQGARETQYF
CDR3nt: TGTGCCAGCAGCTTAGCGGGGCAGGGGGCGCGGGAGACCCAGTACTTC

d_gene: TRBD1
abundance: .
len: 15
v_gene: TRBV19
j_gene: TRBJ2-7
CDR3aa: CASSTLGQGVDEQYF
CDR3nt: TGTGCCAGTAGTACCCTAGGACAGGGGGTGGACGAGCAGTACTTC